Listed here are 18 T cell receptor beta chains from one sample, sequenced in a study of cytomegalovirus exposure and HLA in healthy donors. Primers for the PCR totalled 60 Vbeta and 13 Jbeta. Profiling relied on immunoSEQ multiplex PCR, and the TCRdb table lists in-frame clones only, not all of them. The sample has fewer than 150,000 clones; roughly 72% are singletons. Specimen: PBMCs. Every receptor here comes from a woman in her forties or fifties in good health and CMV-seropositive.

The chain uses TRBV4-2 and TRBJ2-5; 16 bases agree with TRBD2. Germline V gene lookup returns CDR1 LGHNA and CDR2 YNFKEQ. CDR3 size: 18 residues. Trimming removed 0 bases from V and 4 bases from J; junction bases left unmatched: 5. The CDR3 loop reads CASSQDEGLAGGPETQYF. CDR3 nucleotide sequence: TGTGCCAGCAGCCAAGATGAGGGACTAGCGGGAGGGCCAGAGACCCAGTACTTC.

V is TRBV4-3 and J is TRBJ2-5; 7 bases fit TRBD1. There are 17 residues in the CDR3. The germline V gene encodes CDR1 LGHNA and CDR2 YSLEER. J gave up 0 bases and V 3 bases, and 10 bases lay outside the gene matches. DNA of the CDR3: TGCGCCAGCAGCCAGGGTACCGACAGGGCCTACCAAGAGACCCAGTACTTC. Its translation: CASSQGTDRAYQETQYF.

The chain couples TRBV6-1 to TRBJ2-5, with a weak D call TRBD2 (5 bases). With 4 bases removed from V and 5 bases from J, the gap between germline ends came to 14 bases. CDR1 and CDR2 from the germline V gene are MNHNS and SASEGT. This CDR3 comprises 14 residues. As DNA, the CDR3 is TGTGCCAGCAGTGGGGTCCCGCGGAGGGAGACCCAGTACTTC. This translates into CASSGVPRRETQYF.

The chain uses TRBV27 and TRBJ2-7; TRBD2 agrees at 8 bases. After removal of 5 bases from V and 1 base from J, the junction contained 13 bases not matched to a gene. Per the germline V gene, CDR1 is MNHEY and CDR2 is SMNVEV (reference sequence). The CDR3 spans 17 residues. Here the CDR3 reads CASSTTGAGGPSYEQYF. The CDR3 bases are TGTGCCAGCAGTACAACAGGTGCGGGGGGCCCGTCCTACGAGCAGTACTTC.

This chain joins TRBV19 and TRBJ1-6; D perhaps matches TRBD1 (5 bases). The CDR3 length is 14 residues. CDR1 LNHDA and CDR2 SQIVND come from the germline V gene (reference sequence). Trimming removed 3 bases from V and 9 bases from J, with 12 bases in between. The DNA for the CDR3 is TGTGCCAGTAGTATCGGGAGCAGGGCTTCACCCCTCCACTTT. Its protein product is CASSIGSRASPLHF.

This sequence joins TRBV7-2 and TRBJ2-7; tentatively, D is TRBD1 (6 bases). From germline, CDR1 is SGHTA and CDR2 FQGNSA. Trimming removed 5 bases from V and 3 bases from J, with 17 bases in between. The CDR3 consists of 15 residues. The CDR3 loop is CASSKELQGFYEQYF. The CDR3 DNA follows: TGTGCCAGCAGCAAAGAGCTTCAGGGGTTCTACGAGCAGTACTTC. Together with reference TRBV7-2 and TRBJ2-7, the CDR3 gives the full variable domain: GAGVSQSPSNKVTEKGKDVELRCDPISGHTALYWYRQSLGQGLEFLIYFQGNSAPDKSGLPSDRFSAERTGGSVSTLTIQRTQQEDSAVYLCASSKELQGFYEQYFGPGTRLTVT.

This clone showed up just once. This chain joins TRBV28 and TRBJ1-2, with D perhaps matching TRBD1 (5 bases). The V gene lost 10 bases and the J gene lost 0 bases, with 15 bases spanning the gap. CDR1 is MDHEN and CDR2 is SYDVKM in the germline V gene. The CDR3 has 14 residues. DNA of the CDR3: TGTGCCACGGCCGACAGACTAGCTAACTATGGCTACACCTTC. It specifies CATADRLANYGYTF.

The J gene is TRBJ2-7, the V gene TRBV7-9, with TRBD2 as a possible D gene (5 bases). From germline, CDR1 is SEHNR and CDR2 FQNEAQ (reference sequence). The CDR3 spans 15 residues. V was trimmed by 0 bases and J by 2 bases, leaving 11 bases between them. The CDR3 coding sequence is TGTGCCAGCAGCTTAGCAGGGAGTGGGACCTACGAGCAGTACTTC. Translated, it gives CASSLAGSGTYEQYF.

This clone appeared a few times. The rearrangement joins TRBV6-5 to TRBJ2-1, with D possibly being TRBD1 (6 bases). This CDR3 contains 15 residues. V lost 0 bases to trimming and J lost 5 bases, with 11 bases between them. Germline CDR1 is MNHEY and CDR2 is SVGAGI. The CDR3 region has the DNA TGTGCCAGCAGTTACTCGGACGGGACACACAATGAGCAGTTCTTC. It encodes CASSYSDGTHNEQFF.

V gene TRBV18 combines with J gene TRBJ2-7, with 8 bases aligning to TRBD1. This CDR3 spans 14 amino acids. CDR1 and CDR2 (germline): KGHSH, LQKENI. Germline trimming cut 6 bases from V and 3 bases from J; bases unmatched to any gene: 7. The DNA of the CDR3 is TGTGCCAGCTCGTCCGGGACAGGCTTCTACGAGCAGTACTTC. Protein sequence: CASSSGTGFYEQYF. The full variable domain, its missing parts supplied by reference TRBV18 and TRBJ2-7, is NAGVMQNPRHLVRRRGQEARLRCSPMKGHSHVYWYRQLPEEGLKFMVYLQKENIIDESGMPKERFSAEFPKEGPSILRIQQVVRGDSAAYFCASSSGTGFYEQYFGPGTRLTVT.

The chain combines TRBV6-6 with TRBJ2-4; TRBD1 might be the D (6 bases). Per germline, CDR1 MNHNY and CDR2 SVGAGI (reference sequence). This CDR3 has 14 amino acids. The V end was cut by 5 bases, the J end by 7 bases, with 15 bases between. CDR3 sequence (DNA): TGTGCCAGCAGTCCTACAGGGATATGGAACATTCAGTACTTC. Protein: CASSPTGIWNIQYF.

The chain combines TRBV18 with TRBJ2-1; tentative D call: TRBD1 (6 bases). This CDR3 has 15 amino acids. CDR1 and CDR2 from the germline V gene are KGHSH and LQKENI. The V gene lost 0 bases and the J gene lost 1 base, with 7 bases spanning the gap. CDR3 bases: TGTGCCAGCTCACCACCGGGGGCTTCCTACAATGAGCAGTTCTTC. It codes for CASSPPGASYNEQFF.

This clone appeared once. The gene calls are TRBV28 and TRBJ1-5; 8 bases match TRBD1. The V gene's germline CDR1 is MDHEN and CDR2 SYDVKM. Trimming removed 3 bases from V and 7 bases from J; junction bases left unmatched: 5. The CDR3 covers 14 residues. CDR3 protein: CASSFLTGDQPQHF. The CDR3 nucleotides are TGTGCCAGCAGTTTTTTGACAGGGGACCAGCCCCAGCATTTT.

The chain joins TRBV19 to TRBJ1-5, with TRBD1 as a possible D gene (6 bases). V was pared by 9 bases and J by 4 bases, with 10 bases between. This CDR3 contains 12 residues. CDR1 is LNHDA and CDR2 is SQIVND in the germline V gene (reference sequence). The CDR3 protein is CASTGFNQPQHF. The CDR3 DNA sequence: TGTGCCAGCACAGGGTTTAATCAGCCCCAGCATTTT.

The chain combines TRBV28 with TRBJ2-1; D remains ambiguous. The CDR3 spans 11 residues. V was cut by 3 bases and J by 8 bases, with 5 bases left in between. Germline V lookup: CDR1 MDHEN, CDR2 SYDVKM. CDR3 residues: CASSLAHEQFF. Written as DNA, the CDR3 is TGTGCCAGCAGTTTGGCTCATGAGCAGTTCTTC.

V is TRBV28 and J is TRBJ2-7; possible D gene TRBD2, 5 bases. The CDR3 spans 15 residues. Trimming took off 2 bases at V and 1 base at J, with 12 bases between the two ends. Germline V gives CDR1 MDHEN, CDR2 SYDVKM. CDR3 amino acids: CASSLGGSASYEQYF. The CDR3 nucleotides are TGTGCCAGCAGTTTAGGCGGGTCGGCATCCTACGAGCAGTACTTC.

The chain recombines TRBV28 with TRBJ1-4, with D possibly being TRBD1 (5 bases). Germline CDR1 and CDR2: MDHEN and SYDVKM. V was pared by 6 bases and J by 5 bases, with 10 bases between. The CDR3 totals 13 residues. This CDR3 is CASSFPGNEKLFF. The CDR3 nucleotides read TGTGCCAGCAGCTTCCCAGGGAATGAAAAACTGTTTTTT.

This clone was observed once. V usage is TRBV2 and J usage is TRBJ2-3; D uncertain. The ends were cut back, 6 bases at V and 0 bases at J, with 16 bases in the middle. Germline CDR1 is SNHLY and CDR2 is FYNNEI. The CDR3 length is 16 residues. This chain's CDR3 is CASSLGPAKSTDTQYF. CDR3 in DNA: TGTGCCAGCAGCCTTGGGCCGGCAAAAAGCACAGATACGCAGTATTTT.